This TCR beta chain was observed in a study of T cells in Graves' hyperthyroidism and ophthalmopathy. This clonotype was seen ten or more times. RNA transcripts were the template for amplifying TCR beta CDR3 regions. HTBI primers were employed in a first-round RT-PCR of the TCR CDR3. TCRdb re-analysed the multiplex PCR reads in MiXCR, keeping a single row per CDR3 protein. Seen here are about 300,000 distinct CDR3 sequences, roughly an eighth observed once, and the top ten hold 7% to 9%. The clonotype originates from a woman in her 40s with Graves' hyperthyroidism. Material: blood.

CDR3 DNA sequence: TGTGCCAGCAGCCCGGGACTAGCGGGACTCGAGCAGTACTTC. Its translation: CASSPGLAGLEQYF. The gene calls are TRBV7-9 and TRBJ2-7; 13 bases fit TRBD2. Trimming at V came to 5 bases and at J to 6 bases, leaving 4 bases not matched to a gene. Germline V lookup: CDR1 SEHNR, CDR2 FQNEAQ (reference sequence). The CDR3 runs to 14 residues.